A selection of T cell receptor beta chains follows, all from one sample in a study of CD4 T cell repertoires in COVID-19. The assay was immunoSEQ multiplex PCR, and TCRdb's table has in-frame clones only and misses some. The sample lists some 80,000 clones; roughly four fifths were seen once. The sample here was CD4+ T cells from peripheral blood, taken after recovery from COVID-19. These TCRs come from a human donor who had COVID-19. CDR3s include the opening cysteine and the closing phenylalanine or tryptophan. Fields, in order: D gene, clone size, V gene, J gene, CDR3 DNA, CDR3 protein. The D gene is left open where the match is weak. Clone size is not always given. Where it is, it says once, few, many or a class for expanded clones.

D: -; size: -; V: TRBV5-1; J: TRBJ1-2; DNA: TGCGCCAGCAGCTTGGAGGGCATTATCGACTATGGCTACACCTTC; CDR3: CASSLEGIIDYGYTF
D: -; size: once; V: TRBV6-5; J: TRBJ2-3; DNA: TGTGCCAGCAGTCCCCTGGGCGGGAGCACAGATACGCAGTATTTT; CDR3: CASSPLGGSTDTQYF
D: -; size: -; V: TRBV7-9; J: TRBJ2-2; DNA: TGTGCCAGCAGCTTATCAAAGGACACCGGGGAGCTGTTTTTT; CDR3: CASSLSKDTGELFF
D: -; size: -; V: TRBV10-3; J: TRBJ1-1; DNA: TGTGCCATCAGGGAGGCTGAAGGGAACACTGAAGCTTTCTTT; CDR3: CAIREAEGNTEAFF
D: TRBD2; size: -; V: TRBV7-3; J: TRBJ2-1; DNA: TGTGCCAGCAGCTTAAATCCTAGCGGGGTGGGGTGGTACAATGAGCAGTTCTTC; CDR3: CASSLNPSGVGWYNEQFF
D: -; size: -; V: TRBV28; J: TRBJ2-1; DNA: TGTGCCAGCAGTTACGGCGGTCGTTCCTACAATGAGCAGTTCTTC; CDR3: CASSYGGRSYNEQFF
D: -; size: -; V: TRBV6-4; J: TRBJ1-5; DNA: TGTGCCAGCAGTGTATGGCTAAATCAGCCCCAGCATTTT; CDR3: CASSVWLNQPQHF
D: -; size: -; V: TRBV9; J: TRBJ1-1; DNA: TGTGCCAGCAGCGTCGGGGTGGGTACTGAAGCTTTCTTT; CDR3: CASSVGVGTEAFF
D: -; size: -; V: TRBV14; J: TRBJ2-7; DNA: TGTGCCAGCAGCCAAGAATTTGGGGGAGGAGTGTACGAGCAGTACTTC; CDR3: CASSQEFGGGVYEQYF
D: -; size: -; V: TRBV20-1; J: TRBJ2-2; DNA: TGCAGTGCGTACAAGGCCGGGGAGCTGTTTTTT; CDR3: CSAYKAGELFF
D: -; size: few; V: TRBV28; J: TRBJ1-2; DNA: TGTGCCAGCAGTTGGGACCGTACGGACTATGGCTACACCTTC; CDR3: CASSWDRTDYGYTF
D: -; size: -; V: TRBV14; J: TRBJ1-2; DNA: TGTGCCAGCAGCCAAGTTCGAGACCCGGCAGGCTATGGCTACACCTTC; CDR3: CASSQVRDPAGYGYTF
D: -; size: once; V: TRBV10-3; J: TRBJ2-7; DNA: TGTGCCATCAGTGAGAGTAGGCAGGGAAGACCCGAGCAGTACTTC; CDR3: CAISESRQGRPEQYF
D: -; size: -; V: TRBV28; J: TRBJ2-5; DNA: TGTGCCAGCAGGGGGGCCGGCGTGGAGACCCAGTACTTC; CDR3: CASRGAGVETQYF
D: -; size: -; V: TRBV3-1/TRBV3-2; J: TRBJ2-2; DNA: TGTGCCAGCAGCCGAGGGGGGGTATCGCACACCGGGGAGCTGTTTTTT; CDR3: CASSRGGVSHTGELFF
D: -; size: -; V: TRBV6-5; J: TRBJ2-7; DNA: TGTGCCAGCAGATACCGGGAATCCGAGCAGTACTTC; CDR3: CASRYRESEQYF
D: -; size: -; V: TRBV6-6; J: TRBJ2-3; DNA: TGTGCCAGCAGTCTAACAGATACGCAGTATTTT; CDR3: CASSLTDTQYF
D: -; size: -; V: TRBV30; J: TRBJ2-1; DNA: TGTGCCTGGAGACGGTCCCTTAGTAATGAGCAGTTCTTC; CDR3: CAWRRSLSNEQFF
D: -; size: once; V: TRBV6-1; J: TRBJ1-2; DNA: TGTGCCAGCAGTGAAGCTGGGGTCGGCGATGGCTACACCTTC; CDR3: CASSEAGVGDGYTF
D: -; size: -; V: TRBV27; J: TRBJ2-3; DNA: TGTGCCAGCAGTTCAGCGGCTCGAGATACGCAGTATTTT; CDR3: CASSSAARDTQYF
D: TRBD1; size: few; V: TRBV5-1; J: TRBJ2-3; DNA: TGCGCCAGCAGCTTACTGGGACAGGGGGCGGAAGATACGCAGTATTTT; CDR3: CASSLLGQGAEDTQYF
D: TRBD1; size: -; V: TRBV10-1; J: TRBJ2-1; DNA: TGCGCCAGCAGTGAGTTCCGGACAGGAGACTACAATGAGCAGTTCTTC; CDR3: CASSEFRTGDYNEQFF
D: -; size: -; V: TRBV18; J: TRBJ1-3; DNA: TGTGCCAGCTCACCAGGGGTTGGAAACACCATATATTTT; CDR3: CASSPGVGNTIYF
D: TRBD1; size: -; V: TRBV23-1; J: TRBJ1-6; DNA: TGCGCCAGCAGTCAATCGAAGCTATCTCCACTCGGGACAGGGGTTAGTTCACCCCTCCACTTT; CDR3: CASSQSKLSPLGTGVSSPLHF
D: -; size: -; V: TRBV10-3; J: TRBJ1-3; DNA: TGTGCCATCAGCCTAGCCGAGGGAAACACCATATATTTT; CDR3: CAISLAEGNTIYF
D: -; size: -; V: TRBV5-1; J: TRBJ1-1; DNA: TGCGCCAGCAGCTTGCAAGACAGAAACACTGAAGCTTTCTTT; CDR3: CASSLQDRNTEAFF
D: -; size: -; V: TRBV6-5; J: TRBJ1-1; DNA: TGTGCCAGCATCCTGGGGTGGTCGGACACTGAAGCTTTCTTT; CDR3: CASILGWSDTEAFF
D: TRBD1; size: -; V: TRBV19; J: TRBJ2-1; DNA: TGTGCCAGTAGCGAGGGGACAGGGAATTACAATGAGCAGTTCTTC; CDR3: CASSEGTGNYNEQFF
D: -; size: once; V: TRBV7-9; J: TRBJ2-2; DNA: TGTGCCAGCGCCAGGGACACCGGGGAGCTGTTTTTT; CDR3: CASARDTGELFF
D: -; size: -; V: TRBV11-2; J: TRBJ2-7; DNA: TGTGCCAGCAGCTTGGGTAGCTACGAGCAGTACTTC; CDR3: CASSLGSYEQYF
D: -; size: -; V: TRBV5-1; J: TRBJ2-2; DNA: TGCGCCAGCAGCTTGAAACTTAGTGGGAGTTGGACCGGGGAGCTGTTTTTT; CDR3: CASSLKLSGSWTGELFF
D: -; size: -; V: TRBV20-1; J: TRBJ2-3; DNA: TGCAGTGCTAGTTGGGACACAGATACGCAGTATTTT; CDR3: CSASWDTDTQYF
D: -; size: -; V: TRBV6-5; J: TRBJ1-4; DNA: TGTGCCAGCAGTACCCGGACAGCAACTAATGAAAAACTGTTTTTT; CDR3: CASSTRTATNEKLFF